Below are 10 T cell receptor beta chains sequenced from a single sample in a study of beta chain features in type 1 diabetes. All of the isolated RNA was reverse transcribed, so expressed TCRB transcripts were sequenced. Sequenced by immunoSEQ multiplex PCR; TCRdb stores in-frame clones only, minus some. The repertoire consists of some 410,000 clones, with more than 9.5% occurring once and the leading ten covering 0.035% to 0.05%. Specimen: naive CD4+ T cells from blood. The source of these receptors is a woman aged 18-29 years in good health.

In this sample, this clone turned up a few times. Germline is not matched at one junction end, which may reflect a read error. The rearrangement joins TRBV20-1 to TRBJ2-7, with 10 nucleotides matching TRBD2. Germline V lookup: CDR1 DFQATT, CDR2 SNEGSKA (reference sequence). There are 11 residues in the CDR3. In DNA form, the CDR3 reads TGTGGACTAGCGGCAAACTACGAGCAGTACTTC. Translated, it gives CGLAANYEQYF.

This clone appeared a few times. This rearrangement joins TRBV7-9 to TRBJ2-1; 7 nucleotides align to TRBD2. The CDR3 runs to 15 residues. Germline V gene data show CDR1 as SEHNR and CDR2 as FQNEAQ (reference sequence). After removal of 4 bases from V and 3 bases from J, the junction contained 6 bases not matched to a gene. The CDR3 loop is CASSSGTTVYNEQFF. The CDR3 DNA is TGTGCCAGCAGCTCTGGGACTACCGTCTACAATGAGCAGTTCTTC.

The chain has TRBV7-2 and TRBJ1-5, with unresolved D. V was clipped by 4 bases and J by 3 bases, with 7 bases between them. The CDR3 is 13 residues long. Germline V gene sequence: CDR1 SGHTA, CDR2 FQGNSA. The CDR3 DNA follows: TGTGCCAGCAGCTACGGTTCCAATCAGCCCCAGCATTTT. It codes for CASSYGSNQPQHF.

This chain links TRBV4-3 with TRBJ1-1; 9 nucleotides match TRBD1. CDR3 length: 13 residues. V was pared by 0 bases and J by 11 bases, with 4 bases of the junction left unmatched. From germline, CDR1 is LGHNA and CDR2 YSLEER. The CDR3 loop is CASSQDWDREAFF. DNA of the CDR3: TGCGCCAGCAGCCAAGATTGGGACAGGGAGGCTTTCTTT.

Of note for this clone: Being one base from a much bigger clone, this may be a read error. This sample also contains other DNA sequences that code for the same CDR3. J is TRBJ2-3 and V is TRBV5-1; D is ambiguous. The CDR3 consists of 12 residues. The germline V gene has CDR1 SGHRS and CDR2 YFSETQ. V was cut by 0 bases and J by 4 bases, with 3 bases left in between. This CDR3 is CASSLVADTQYF. DNA for the CDR3: TGCGCCAGCAGCTTGGTTGCAGATACGCAGTATTTT.

Written as DNA, the CDR3 is TGTGCCAGCAGCTTGGGGACGGAGCAGTACGTC. Protein: CASSLGTEQYV. The V call is TRBV5-6, the J call TRBJ2-7; D is unresolved. This CDR3 has 11 residues. V was clipped by 0 bases and J by 7 bases, with 5 bases between them. Germline V gene sequence: CDR1 SGHDT, CDR2 YYEEEE.

This rearrangement joins TRBV7-3 to TRBJ2-3; D tentatively fits TRBD1 or TRBD2 (5 bases each). CDR1 and CDR2 from the germline V gene are SGHTA and FQGTGA. V dropped 2 bases and J dropped 2 bases, with 11 bases sitting between them. The CDR3 extends over 15 amino acids. CDR3 residues: CASSLGGRNTDTQYF. As DNA, the CDR3 is TGTGCCAGCAGCTTAGGGGGAAGGAACACAGATACGCAGTATTTT. Using reference TRBV7-3 and TRBJ2-3 for the parts outside the CDR3, the full variable domain is GAGVSQTPSNKVTEKGKYVELRCDPISGHTALYWYRQSLGQGPEFLIYFQGTGAADDSGLPNDRFFAVRPEGSVSTLKIQRTERGDSAVYLCASSLGGRNTDTQYFGPGTRLTVL.

The CDR3 here is CAWSVKRGRAFSGNTIYF. CDR3 sequence (DNA): TGTGCCTGGAGTGTAAAACGTGGCAGGGCTTTCTCGGGAAACACCATATATTTT. V usage is TRBV30 and J usage is TRBJ1-3; D is possibly TRBD1 (5 bases). The CDR3 is 18 residues long. Trimming took 0 bases from V and 4 from J, leaving 22 bases between them. Germline V lookup: CDR1 GTSNPN, CDR2 SVGIG (reference sequence).

This clone has just a few counts. This chain uses TRBV7-3 with TRBJ2-6, with a tentative D call TRBD1 (6 bases). The CDR3 is made up of 15 amino acids. Trimming left V 5 bases short and J 2 bases short, with 10 bases between. From germline, CDR1 is SGHTA and CDR2 FQGTGA. The DNA for the CDR3 is TGTGCCAGCAGCATTCAGGGGCCTGGGGCCAACGTCCTGACTTTC. This codes for CASSIQGPGANVLTF.

This rearrangement joins TRBV7-3 to TRBJ2-3, with D possibly being TRBD2 (6 bases). Per germline, CDR1 SGHTA and CDR2 FQGTGA. This CDR3 has 14 amino acids. Trimming removed 3 bases from V and 5 bases from J, with 12 bases in between. The CDR3 bases are TGTGCCAGCAGCTTTACTCTGGGGGGAGATACGCAGTATTTT. This codes for CASSFTLGGDTQYF.